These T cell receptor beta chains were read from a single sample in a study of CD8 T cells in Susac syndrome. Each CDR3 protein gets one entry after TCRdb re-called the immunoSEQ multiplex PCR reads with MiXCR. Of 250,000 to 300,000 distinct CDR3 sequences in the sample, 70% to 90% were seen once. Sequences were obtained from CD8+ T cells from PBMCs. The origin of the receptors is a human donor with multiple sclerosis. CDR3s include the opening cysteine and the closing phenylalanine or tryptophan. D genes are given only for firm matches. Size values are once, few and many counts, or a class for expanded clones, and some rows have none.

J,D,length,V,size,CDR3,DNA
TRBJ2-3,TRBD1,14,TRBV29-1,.,CSSSGTGLSDTQYF,TGCAGCTCCTCCGGGACAGGGTTATCAGATACGCAGTATTTT
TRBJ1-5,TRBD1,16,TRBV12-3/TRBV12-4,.,CASSPPSTGGNQPQHF,TGTGCCAGCAGCCCACCCTCGACAGGGGGGAATCAGCCCCAGCATTTT
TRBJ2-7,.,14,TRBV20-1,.,CSARVGGYSYEQYF,TGCAGTGCTAGAGTTGGCGGTTACTCCTACGAGCAGTACTTC
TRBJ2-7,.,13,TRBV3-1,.,CASSLDGPYEQYF,TGTGCCAGCAGTCTCGACGGCCCTTACGAGCAGTACTTC
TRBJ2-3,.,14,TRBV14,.,CASSQDLSTDTQYF,TGTGCCAGCAGCCAAGACCTCAGCACAGATACGCAGTATTTT
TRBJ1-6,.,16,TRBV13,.,CASSLGLGTPDSPLHF,TGTGCCAGCAGCTTAGGCCTGGGGACACCGGATTCACCCCTCCACTTT
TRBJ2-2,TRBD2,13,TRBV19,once,CASLAGTTGELFF,TGTGCCAGTCTAGCGGGAACAACCGGGGAGCTGTTTTTT
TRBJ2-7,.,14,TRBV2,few,CASSDRDRPYEQYF,TGTGCCAGCAGTGACAGGGATCGCCCCTACGAGCAGTACTTC
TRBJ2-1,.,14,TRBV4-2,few,CASSQDPTTNEQFF,TGTGCCAGCAGCCAAGACCCGACTACCAATGAGCAGTTCTTC
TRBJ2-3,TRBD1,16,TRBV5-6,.,CASSRGQGWGTDTQYF,TGTGCCAGCAGCCGTGGACAGGGATGGGGCACAGATACGCAGTATTTT
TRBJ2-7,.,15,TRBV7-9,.,CASSSPRFPSYEQYF,TGTGCCAGCAGCTCCCCCAGGTTCCCCTCCTACGAGCAGTACTTC
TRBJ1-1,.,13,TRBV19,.,CASSRGANTEAFF,TGTGCCAGTAGTAGAGGGGCGAACACTGAAGCTTTCTTT